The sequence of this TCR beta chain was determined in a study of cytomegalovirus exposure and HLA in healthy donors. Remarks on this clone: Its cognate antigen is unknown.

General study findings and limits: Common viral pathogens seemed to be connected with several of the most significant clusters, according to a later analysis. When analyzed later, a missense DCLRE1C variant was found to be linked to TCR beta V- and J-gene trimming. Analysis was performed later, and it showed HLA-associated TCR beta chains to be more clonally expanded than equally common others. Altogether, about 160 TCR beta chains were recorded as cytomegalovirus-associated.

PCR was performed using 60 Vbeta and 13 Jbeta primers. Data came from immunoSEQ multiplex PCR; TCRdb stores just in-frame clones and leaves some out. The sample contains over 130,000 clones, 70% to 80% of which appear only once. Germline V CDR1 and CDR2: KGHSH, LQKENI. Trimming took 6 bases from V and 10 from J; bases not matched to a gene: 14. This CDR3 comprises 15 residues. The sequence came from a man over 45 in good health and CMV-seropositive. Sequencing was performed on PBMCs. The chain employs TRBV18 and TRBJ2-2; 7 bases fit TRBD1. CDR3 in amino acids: CASSPKDRAKEELFF. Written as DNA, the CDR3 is TGTGCCAGCTCTCCTAAAGACAGGGCGAAGGAGGAGCTGTTTTTT.